The sequence of this T cell receptor (beta chain) was determined in a study of T cell responses to AZD1222 COVID-19 vaccine. The germline V gene encodes CDR1 KGHSH and CDR2 LQKENI. The CDR3 contains 13 residues. V lost 3 bases and J lost 7, with 12 bases in between. Profiled with immunoSEQ multiplex PCR; TCRdb holds only in-frame clones, not every one. Of 50,000 or so clones listed, about 91% were seen once; the top ten hold under 5.5%. This TCR derives from an adult who received the AZD1222 COVID-19 vaccine. The gene calls are TRBV18 and TRBJ1-2; tentatively, D is TRBD1 (5 bases). Sample: peripheral blood, taken 28 days after the second AZD1222 dose. CDR3 loop: CASSPGRDSGYTF. The DNA for the CDR3 is TGTGCCAGCTCACCGGGGCGGGACTCTGGCTACACCTTC.